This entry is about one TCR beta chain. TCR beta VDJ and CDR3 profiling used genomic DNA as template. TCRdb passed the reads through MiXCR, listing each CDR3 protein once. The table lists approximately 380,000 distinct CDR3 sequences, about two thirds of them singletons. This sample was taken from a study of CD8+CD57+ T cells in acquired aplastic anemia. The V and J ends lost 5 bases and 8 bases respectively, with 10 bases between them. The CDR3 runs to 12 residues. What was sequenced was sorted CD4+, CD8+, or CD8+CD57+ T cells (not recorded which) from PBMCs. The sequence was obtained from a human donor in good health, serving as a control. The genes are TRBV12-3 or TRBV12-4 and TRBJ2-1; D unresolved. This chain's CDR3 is CASSTSHDEQFF. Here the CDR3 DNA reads TGTGCCAGCAGTACTTCCCATGATGAGCAGTTCTTC.